The TCR beta chain described here comes from a study of blood T cells in healthy people across ages. A second roughly 6 to 11 cycle PCR used barcoded and J-beta primers. There were at least 2.5 million CDR3-containing paired-end reads obtained from each sample. One entry per CDR3 protein, called by TCRdb with MiXCR from the 5' RACE reads. The top ten clones hold 3% to 4.5% of a sample with over 500,000 distinct CDR3 sequences, about 25% of them seen once. Between the trimmed V and J ends, which lost 1 base and 0 bases, there was a span of 7 bases. The CDR3 length is 14 residues. Germline CDR1 and CDR2: LGHNA and YSLEER. These records were also assigned to another study, of T cells of mothers and their children. That source adds: Mothers yielded over 10 million CDR3 reads, children around 3.3 million each.

The V and J genes are TRBV4-3 and TRBJ2-7; D is undetermined. The receptor was isolated from a boy aged 2-15 years in good health. The specimen was blood. The CDR3 loop is CASSQGGYSYEQYF. The CDR3 DNA reads as TGCGCCAGCAGCCAAGGCGGATACTCCTACGAGCAGTACTTC.